Presented here are 31 T cell receptor beta chains from one specimen sequenced in a study of T cell responses to AZD1222 COVID-19 vaccine. The repertoire was sequenced with immunoSEQ multiplex PCR; TCRdb's copy has only in-frame clones and lacks some. This table holds around 100,000 clones, about 82% found once. Sequencing used peripheral blood, obtained on day 0 of AZD1222 vaccination. The receptor source for this set is an adult in good health.

This clone appeared once. The chain links TRBV7-3 to TRBJ1-2; TRBD1 agrees at 9 bases. In germline, CDR1 is SGHTA, CDR2 FQGTGA. J gave up 5 bases and V 5 bases, and 6 bases lay outside the gene matches. CDR3 length: 14 amino acids. The CDR3 loop is CASSTTGGTYGYTF. The CDR3 nucleotides read TGTGCCAGCAGCACCACAGGGGGCACGTATGGCTACACCTTC.

The chain uses TRBV19 and TRBJ2-7, with D tentatively TRBD1 or TRBD2 (5 bases each). Germline V gene data show CDR1 as LNHDA and CDR2 as SQIVND (reference sequence). The CDR3 has 15 amino acids. Between the trimmed V and J ends, which lost 4 bases and 4 bases, there was a span of 17 bases. In DNA form, the CDR3 reads TGTGCCAGTAGTACCCGGACAACCAGCGGATACGAGCAGTACTTC. Translating it yields CASSTRTTSGYEQYF.

The chain links TRBV7-9 to TRBJ2-4; 7 bases agree with TRBD2. The germline V gene has CDR1 SEHNR and CDR2 FQNEAQ (reference sequence). This CDR3 comprises 13 residues. With 5 bases clipped from V and 9 bases from J, the junction kept 7 bases outside the gene matches. Here the CDR3 DNA reads TGTGCCAGCAGCCTTCGGGGGGAAAGCATTCAGTACTTC. As protein: CASSLRGESIQYF.

The CDR3 DNA is TGTGCCAGCTCACCAGGACAGTCCTCCTTGGGGCCCCAGCATTTT. Protein product: CASSPGQSSLGPQHF. The V call is TRBV18, the J call TRBJ1-5; a possible D gene is TRBD1 (6 bases). The CDR3 loop spans 15 amino acids. V was pared by 2 bases and J by 9 bases, with 17 bases between. CDR1 is KGHSH and CDR2 is LQKENI in the germline V gene.

The rearrangement uses TRBV28 and TRBJ2-2, with unresolved D. CDR3 length: 14 amino acids. Trimming shortened V by 9 bases and J by 0 bases, and 11 bases separated the two germline ends. Germline V CDR1 and CDR2: MDHEN, SYDVKM. The DNA of the CDR3 is TGTGCCAGTAGGGAAGCCTCGAACACCGGGGAGCTGTTTTTT. It yields the protein CASREASNTGELFF.

The J gene is TRBJ2-3, the V gene TRBV4-3, with 11 bases identical to TRBD2. The J segment lost 8 bases and the V segment lost 0 bases, leaving 10 bases of the junction unmatched. Germline V gives CDR1 LGHNA, CDR2 YSLEER. This CDR3 is built from 17 residues. This CDR3 reads CASSQDGGASGRSTQYF. The CDR3 DNA reads TGCGCCAGCAGCCAAGATGGGGGGGCTAGCGGGAGGAGTACGCAGTATTTT.

This clone came up once. The V and J genes are TRBV5-1 and TRBJ1-6; a weak D match, TRBD1 (5 bases). CDR3 size: 15 residues. The germline V gene has CDR1 SGHRS and CDR2 YFSETQ. The V and J ends lost 0 bases and 14 bases respectively, with 18 bases between them. The CDR3 loop reads CASSLVGGGRTSLHF. The CDR3 bases are TGCGCCAGCAGCTTGGTCGGGGGGGGAAGGACGTCCCTCCACTTT.

This chain links TRBV11-2 with TRBJ1-5; D is undetermined. The length of the CDR3 is 14 residues. Trimming took 1 base from V and 5 from J, leaving 9 bases between them. Germline V CDR1 and CDR2: SGHAT, FQNNGV. This chain's CDR3 is CASSLAGGYQPQHF. The DNA of the CDR3 is TGTGCCAGCAGCTTAGCGGGAGGCTATCAGCCCCAGCATTTT.

DNA of the CDR3: TGTGCCAGCAGCCCTGGGGGGTCCGGGAGAGGATACAATGAGCAGTTCTTC. It codes for CASSPGGSGRGYNEQFF. The V gene is TRBV28, the J gene TRBJ2-1; D is perhaps TRBD2 (6 bases). Trimming took off 6 bases at V and 4 bases at J, with 22 bases between the two ends. CDR3 size: 17 residues. Germline loops: CDR1 MDHEN, CDR2 SYDVKM.

CDR3 loop: CAIKRQGAGTYEQYF. The CDR3, as DNA: TGTGCCATCAAAAGACAGGGGGCGGGAACCTACGAGCAGTACTTC. This chain connects TRBV10-3 to TRBJ2-7, with TRBD1 identical over 10 bases. Germline assignment: CDR1 ENHRY and CDR2 SYGVKD. This CDR3 is 15 amino acids long. V trimming: 7 bases; J trimming: 2 bases; junction bases outside the gene matches: 8.

This clone was counted once. The rearrangement uses TRBV11-3 and TRBJ2-2; D is perhaps TRBD1 (5 bases). The CDR3 loop spans 16 amino acids. V lost 0 bases to trimming and J lost 1 base, with 9 bases between them. From germline, CDR1 is SGHNT and CDR2 YENEEA. CDR3 nucleotide sequence: TGTGCCAGCAGCTTAGATCTCCAGGGGAACACCGGGGAGCTGTTTTTT. Its translation: CASSLDLQGNTGELFF.

In its sample, this clone was seen once. This chain joins TRBV5-4 and TRBJ2-2; D perhaps matches TRBD2 (5 bases). This CDR3 is built from 15 residues. The germline V gene encodes CDR1 SGHNT and CDR2 YYREEE (reference sequence). Trimming shortened V by 2 bases and J by 4 bases, and 12 bases separated the two germline ends. CDR3 DNA: TGTGCCAGCAGCTTCGAGGGAGAGCTCACCGGGGAGCTGTTTTTT. Its protein is CASSFEGELTGELFF.

This clone was found once. The rearrangement links TRBV7-2 to TRBJ1-1; D unresolved. CDR1 and CDR2 from the germline V gene are SGHTA and FQGNSA. Trimming took off 1 base at V and 1 base at J, with 7 bases between the two ends. The length of the CDR3 is 14 residues. The chain's CDR3 is CASSLVSENTEAFF. CDR3 bases: TGTGCCAGCAGCTTAGTTTCTGAGAACACTGAAGCTTTCTTT. The variable domain in full, completed from reference TRBV7-2 and TRBJ1-1, reads GAGVSQSPSNKVTEKGKDVELRCDPISGHTALYWYRQSLGQGLEFLIYFQGNSAPDKSGLPSDRFSAERTGGSVSTLTIQRTQQEDSAVYLCASSLVSENTEAFFGQGTRLTVV.

The rearrangement links TRBV15 to TRBJ1-5; 12 bases are a match to TRBD1. The CDR3 sequence is 15 residues long. The ends lost 4 bases at V and 6 bases at J; junction bases unmatched: 4. Per germline, CDR1 LNHNV and CDR2 YYDKDF (reference sequence). The CDR3 is CATSTGQGALQPQHF. Here the CDR3 DNA reads TGTGCCACCAGCACGGGACAGGGGGCTCTTCAGCCCCAGCATTTT.

In this sample, this clone turned up once. The gene calls are TRBV3-1 (or the pseudogene TRBV3-2) and TRBJ2-4, with D perhaps TRBD2 (5 bases). The V end lost 3 bases, the J end lost 2 bases, and 8 bases lay between the germline ends. CDR1 is LGHDT and CDR2 is YNNKEL in the germline V gene (reference sequence). The CDR3 extends over 14 amino acids. CDR3 coding DNA: TGTGCCAGCAGCCATAGAGGGCCCAAAAACATTCAGTACTTC. It encodes CASSHRGPKNIQYF.

This chain connects TRBV5-5 to TRBJ2-7, with D perhaps TRBD1 (6 bases). CDR1 SGHKS and CDR2 YYEKEE come from the germline V gene (reference sequence). Deletions cut 0 bases from V and 3 bases from J, with 16 bases between. This CDR3 is built from 16 residues. This CDR3 is CASSLGSPGQSYEQYF. CDR3 nucleotide sequence: TGTGCCAGCAGCTTGGGGTCCCCGGGACAAAGCTACGAGCAGTACTTC. Full variable domain (outside the CDR3, taken from reference TRBV5-5 and TRBJ2-7): DAGVTQSPTHLIKTRGQQVTLRCSPISGHKSVSWYQQVLGQGPQFIFQYYEKEERGRGNFPDRFSARQFPNYSSELNVNALLLGDSALYLCASSLGSPGQSYEQYFGPGTRLTVT.

This clone showed up just a few times. The chain links TRBV6-5 to TRBJ2-1; 7 positions agree with TRBD1. The CDR3 has 15 residues. Germline V gene data show CDR1 as MNHEY and CDR2 as SVGAGI. With 6 bases clipped from V and 9 bases from J, the junction kept 14 bases outside the gene matches. The CDR3 bases are TGTGCCAGCAGCTCCGGACAGGTTCGTTTAAGTGAGCAGTTCTTC. Translating it yields CASSSGQVRLSEQFF.

This rearrangement joins TRBV11-2 to TRBJ2-3; 9 nucleotides align to TRBD2. Germline-derived CDR1 and CDR2 are SGHAT and FQNNGV. This CDR3 is built from 16 residues. Unmatched junction bases numbered 9, after V lost 1 base and J lost 7 bases. The DNA of the CDR3 is TGTGCCAGCAGCTTAGCTAGCGGGACATCAAGTCATACGCAGTATTTT. As protein: CASSLASGTSSHTQYF. Using reference TRBV11-2 and TRBJ2-3 for the parts outside the CDR3, the full variable domain is EAGVAQSPRYKIIEKRQSVAFWCNPISGHATLYWYQQILGQGPKLLIQFQNNGVVDDSQLPKDRFSAERLKGVDSTLKIQPAKLEDSAVYLCASSLASGTSSHTQYFGPGTRLTVL.

Many counts were recorded for this clone. The chain carries TRBV29-1 and TRBJ1-1; 7 nucleotides agree with TRBD1. V lost 4 bases and J lost 5; bases outside the gene matches: 13. The CDR3 runs to 15 residues. Germline loops: CDR1 SQVTM, CDR2 ANQGSEA. As DNA, the CDR3 is TGCAGCGTTGTTGTTTGGAGGGGGCGTAGGACTGAAGCTTTCTTT. Translation gives CSVVVWRGRRTEAFF.

The rearrangement links TRBV15 to TRBJ1-1; D remains unclear. Between the trimmed V and J ends, which lost 3 bases and 3 bases, there was a span of 11 bases. Germline CDR1 is LNHNV and CDR2 is YYDKDF (reference sequence). The CDR3 is 14 residues long. Here the CDR3 reads CATSRGSLDTEAFF. CDR3 DNA: TGTGCCACCAGCAGGGGGTCATTGGACACTGAAGCTTTCTTT.

This chain connects TRBV5-4 to TRBJ2-7; D is perhaps TRBD1 (5 bases). This CDR3 contains 15 residues. Trimming left V 4 bases short and J 2 bases short, with 16 bases between. The germline V gene encodes CDR1 SGHNT and CDR2 YYREEE (reference sequence). The CDR3 sequence: CASSLMGHTTYEQYF. The DNA for the CDR3 is TGTGCCAGCAGCCTGATGGGGCATACAACCTACGAGCAGTACTTC.

The V and J genes are TRBV9 and TRBJ1-4; D gene unclear. The CDR3 consists of 15 residues. CDR1 SGDLS and CDR2 YYNGEE come from the germline V gene. With 3 bases removed from V and 2 bases from J, the gap between germline ends came to 11 bases. As DNA, the CDR3 is TGTGCCAGCAGCGGCCGGGCCCTCACTAATGAAAAACTGTTTTTT. Amino acid sequence: CASSGRALTNEKLFF.

The V gene is TRBV12-3 or TRBV12-4, the J gene TRBJ1-2; possible D gene TRBD1, 6 bases. Between the trimmed V and J ends, which lost 2 bases and 8 bases, there was a span of 12 bases. The CDR3 is made up of 13 amino acids. In DNA, the CDR3 is TGTGCCAGCAGTTTAAGACAGGTGGTGGGCTACACCTTC. Translation: CASSLRQVVGYTF.

The chain uses TRBV5-1 and TRBJ1-5; 9 positions match TRBD1. The CDR3 has 15 residues. Germline V gives CDR1 SGHRS, CDR2 YFSETQ. Trimming at V came to 4 bases and at J to 2 bases, leaving 4 bases not matched to a gene. The CDR3 DNA sequence: TGCGCCAGCAGCGCCGGGACAGGGCGCAATCAGCCCCAGCATTTT. It yields the protein CASSAGTGRNQPQHF.

The J gene is TRBJ2-1, the V gene TRBV6-4; TRBD2 matches 7 bases. This CDR3 is 15 amino acids long. V was clipped by 3 bases and J by 5 bases; unmatched bases: 7. Germline V CDR1 and CDR2: MRHNA, SNTAGT. Written as DNA, the CDR3 is TGTGCCAGCAGTGAATTGTCTAGCGGTAACAATGAGCAGTTCTTC. Protein product: CASSELSSGNNEQFF.

This chain joins TRBV19 and TRBJ2-5; D is possibly TRBD1 (5 bases). Germline V gives CDR1 LNHDA, CDR2 SQIVND (reference sequence). The V gene lost 2 bases and the J gene lost 5 bases, with 9 bases spanning the gap. This CDR3 region has 13 residues. This chain's CDR3 is CASSIRGWETQYF. Here the CDR3 DNA reads TGTGCCAGTAGTATAAGGGGCTGGGAGACCCAGTACTTC.

The genes are TRBV28 and TRBJ1-2, with D perhaps TRBD1 (6 bases). The germline CDR1 and CDR2 sequences are MDHEN and SYDVKM. V was cut by 7 bases and J by 2 bases, with 14 bases left in between. The CDR3 covers 14 residues. In DNA, the CDR3 is TGTGCCAGCAATAACAGGGCTGCGAACTATGGCTACACCTTC. Protein: CASNNRAANYGYTF.

The chain carries TRBV3-1 (or the pseudogene TRBV3-2) and TRBJ2-1, with D tentatively TRBD2 (6 bases). Trimming left V 8 bases short and J 3 bases short, with 8 bases between. Per germline, CDR1 LGHDT and CDR2 YNNKEL (reference sequence). The CDR3 extends over 12 amino acids. The CDR3 reads CASGDFYNEQFF. The CDR3 nucleotides read TGTGCCAGCGGGGACTTCTACAATGAGCAGTTCTTC.

The V and J genes are TRBV27 and TRBJ2-1, with 7 bases identical to TRBD2. Per the germline V gene, CDR1 is MNHEY and CDR2 is SMNVEV (reference sequence). The CDR3 runs to 11 residues. Losses at the gene ends were 8 bases for V and 10 bases for J; bases not matched to a gene: 5. The CDR3 region has the DNA TGTGCCAGCGGACGAGCGGGAGAGCAGTTCTTC. As protein: CASGRAGEQFF.

CDR3 region: CASSSLALNTGELFF. CDR3 sequence (DNA): TGTGCCAGCAGCTCCCTAGCGTTAAACACCGGGGAGCTGTTTTTT. This chain links TRBV7-2 with TRBJ2-2; a weak D match, TRBD2 (6 bases). V gave up 4 bases and J gave up 2 bases, with 11 bases separating them. The CDR3 sequence is 15 residues long. Germline loops: CDR1 SGHTA, CDR2 FQGNSA.

The chain carries TRBV2 and TRBJ1-2, with D maybe TRBD1 (5 bases). V was pared by 11 bases and J by 0 bases, with 13 bases between. CDR3 length: 13 amino acids. Germline V gene sequence: CDR1 SNHLY, CDR2 FYNNEI. Here the CDR3 reads CALGAVANYGYTF. Written as DNA, the CDR3 is TGTGCCCTCGGGGCCGTAGCTAACTATGGCTACACCTTC.